Given below is one T cell receptor (beta chain) in context. This sample was taken from a study of blood T cell repertoires in COVID-19. Study summary: Sources were T cells, B-cell-depleted T cells, or PBMCs; the material itself was cDNA or gDNA.

Researchers sorted participants into cohorts using their self-reported clinical history. In the original processing: How many nucleated cells were present was estimated from reference gene primer amplification. Using immunoSEQ multiplex PCR, the repertoire was profiled, and TCRdb retains in-frame clones only, with some absent. The V and J calls and the clone size are those of that table, but D and trimming were determined from the DNA. Here the sample spans almost 200,000 clones, about 89% being singletons. CDR1 and CDR2 (germline): MNHEY, SMNVEV (reference sequence). The CDR3 loop spans 13 amino acids. Trimming removed 3 bases at V and 6 bases at J, with 12 bases between.

J is TRBJ2-7 and V is TRBV27; possibly TRBD2 for D (6 bases). The sequenced material came from PBMCs or T cells enriched from blood (not recorded which). The TCR comes from a woman between 18 and 30 years old who had recovered from COVID-19. The CDR3: CASSFGTGGEQYF. The DNA for the CDR3 is TGTGCCAGCAGTTTCGGGACCGGGGGCGAGCAGTACTTC.